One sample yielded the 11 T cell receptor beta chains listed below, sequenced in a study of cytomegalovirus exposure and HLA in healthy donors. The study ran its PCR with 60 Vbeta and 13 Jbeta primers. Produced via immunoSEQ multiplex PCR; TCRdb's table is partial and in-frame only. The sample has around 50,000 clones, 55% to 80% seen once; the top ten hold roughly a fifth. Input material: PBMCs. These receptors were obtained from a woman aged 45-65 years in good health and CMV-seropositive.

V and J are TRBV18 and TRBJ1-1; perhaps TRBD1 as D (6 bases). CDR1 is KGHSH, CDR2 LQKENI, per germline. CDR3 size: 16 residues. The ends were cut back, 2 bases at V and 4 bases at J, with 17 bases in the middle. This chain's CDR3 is CASSPTGRGSSTEAFF. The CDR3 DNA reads TGTGCCAGCTCACCAACAGGGAGAGGATCGAGCACTGAAGCTTTCTTT.

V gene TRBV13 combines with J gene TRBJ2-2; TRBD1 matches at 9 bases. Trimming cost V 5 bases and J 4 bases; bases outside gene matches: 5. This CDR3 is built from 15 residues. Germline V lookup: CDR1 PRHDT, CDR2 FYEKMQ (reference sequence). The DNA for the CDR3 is TGTGCCAGCAGCCCCAGGACAGGGGTCACCGGGGAGCTGTTTTTT. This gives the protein CASSPRTGVTGELFF.

The CDR3 DNA reads TGTGCCAGCACAAAACAACCGGGACAGGGGGCGCGTGAGCAGTACTTC. Protein: CASTKQPGQGAREQYF. The chain combines TRBV11-1 with TRBJ2-7; 12 bases match TRBD1. J was trimmed by 7 bases and V by 7 bases; bases with no gene match: 14. Germline values: CDR1 SGHAT, CDR2 FQDESV (reference sequence). The CDR3 spans 16 residues.

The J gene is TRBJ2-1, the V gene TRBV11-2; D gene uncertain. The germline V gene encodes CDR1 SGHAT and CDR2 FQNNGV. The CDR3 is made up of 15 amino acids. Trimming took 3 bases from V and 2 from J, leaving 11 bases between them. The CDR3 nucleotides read TGTGCCAGCAGCTTTACCGACTCGGCCTACAATGAGCAGTTCTTC. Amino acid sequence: CASSFTDSAYNEQFF.

CDR3 protein: CASSSSTGASENTEAFF. The CDR3 coding sequence is TGTGCCAGCAGCTCCTCGACGGGTGCCTCTGAAAACACTGAAGCTTTCTTT. V gene TRBV7-9 combines with J gene TRBJ1-1; D is unclear. Trimming stripped 4 bases from V and 2 bases from J, with 20 bases between. Germline assignment: CDR1 SEHNR and CDR2 FQNEAQ (reference sequence). This CDR3 contains 17 residues.

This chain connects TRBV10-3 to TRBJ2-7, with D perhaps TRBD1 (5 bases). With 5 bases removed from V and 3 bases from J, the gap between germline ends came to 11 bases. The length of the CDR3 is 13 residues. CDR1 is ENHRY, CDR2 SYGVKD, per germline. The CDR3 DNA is TGTGCCATCAGTAAAACGGACAACTACGAGCAGTACTTC. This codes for CAISKTDNYEQYF.

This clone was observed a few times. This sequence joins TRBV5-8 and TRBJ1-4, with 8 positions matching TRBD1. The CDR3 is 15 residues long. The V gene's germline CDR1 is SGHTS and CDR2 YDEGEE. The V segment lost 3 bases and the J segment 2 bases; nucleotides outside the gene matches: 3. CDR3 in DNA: TGTGCCAGCAGCTGGGCAGGGGGCACTAATGAAAAACTGTTTTTT. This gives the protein CASSWAGGTNEKLFF. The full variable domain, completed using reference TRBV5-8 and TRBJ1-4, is EAGVTQSPTHLIKTRGQQATLRCSPISGHTSVYWYQQALGLGLQFLLWYDEGEERNRGNFPPRFSGRQFPNYSSELNVNALELEDSALYLCASSWAGGTNEKLFFGSGTQLSVL.

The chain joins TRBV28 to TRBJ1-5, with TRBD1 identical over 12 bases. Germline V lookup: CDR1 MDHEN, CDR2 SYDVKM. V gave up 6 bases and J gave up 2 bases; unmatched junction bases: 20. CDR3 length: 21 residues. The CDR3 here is CASRPTQPALGTGGGNQPQHF. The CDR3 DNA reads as TGTGCCAGCAGGCCTACCCAACCCGCCTTGGGGACAGGGGGCGGCAATCAGCCCCAGCATTTT.

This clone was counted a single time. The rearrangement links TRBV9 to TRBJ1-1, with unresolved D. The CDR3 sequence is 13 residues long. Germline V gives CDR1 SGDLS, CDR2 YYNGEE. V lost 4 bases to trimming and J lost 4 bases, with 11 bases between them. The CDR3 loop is CASSSGSGTEAFF. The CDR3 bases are TGTGCCAGCAGCTCCGGGTCGGGCACTGAAGCTTTCTTT.

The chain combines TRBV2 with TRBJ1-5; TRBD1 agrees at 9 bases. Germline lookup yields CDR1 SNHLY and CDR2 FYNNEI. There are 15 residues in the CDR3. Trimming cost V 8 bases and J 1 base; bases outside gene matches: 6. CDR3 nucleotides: TGTGCCAGCGGGGACAGGGATGAGAGCAATCAGCCCCAGCATTTT. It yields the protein CASGDRDESNQPQHF. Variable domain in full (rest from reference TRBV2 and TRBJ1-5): EPEVTQTPSHQVTQMGQEVILRCVPISNHLYFYWYRQILGQKVEFLVSFYNNEISEKSEIFDDQFSVERPDGSNFTLKIRSTKLEDSAMYFCASGDRDESNQPQHFGDGTRLSIL.

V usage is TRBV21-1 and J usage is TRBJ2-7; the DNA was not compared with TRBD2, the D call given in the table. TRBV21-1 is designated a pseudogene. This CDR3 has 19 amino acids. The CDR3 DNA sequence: TGTGCCAGCAGCAAAGTTGCGAAAAGCGGGCCGACTGGGGCCTACGAGCAGTACTTC. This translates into CASSKVAKSGPTGAYEQYF.